This T cell receptor beta chain was recorded in a study of shared clonotypes between healthy human individuals (TCRdb year 2020). As for the study more broadly: Three men and a couple of women, aged 18 to 49 years, made up the cohort. For each donor, three plates each were used for CD4 naive and CD4 memory, two plates were used for CD8 naive, and one plate was used for CD8 memory. To estimate repertoire size and how much clonotype sharing occurs between individuals, the study deeply sequenced the blood TCR repertoires of 4 to 6 healthy adults. To increase sequencing depth and limit assay-specific biases, TCR repertoire library preparation and sequencing were carried out by different laboratories using diverse techniques. Per donor, leukapheresis produced somewhere between about 0.8 and 9 billion PBMCs.

The CDR3 has 13 amino acids, counting the end cysteine and phenylalanine. Just the 39-base CDR3 DNA is kept, in frame starting at base 1. Deletion took 10 bases off V and 8 bases off J, with a span of 18 bases between the germline ends. The germline V gene gives CDR1 as ENHRY and CDR2 as SYGVKD. CD8 naive samples consisted of CD45RO-negative cells that were positively selected for CCR7, yielding a CD45RA+CCR7+ population without TemRA cells. Donors were healthy HIV-negative adults with no recently reported acute infections or vaccinations. Only Caucasian adults living in Nashville, Tennessee, USA were represented among the donors. Blood was collected by leukapheresis, and PBMCs were isolated by Ficoll-Histopaque density gradient centrifugation and then cryopreserved in liquid nitrogen vapor phase. Analytical flow cytometry was used to check the purity and quantity of every magnetically sorted T cell population. Each sorted fraction had its genomic DNA isolated and then quantified by UV absorbance on a Nanodrop 2000c.

Using the deep immunoSEQ assay, TCR CDR3 regions were amplified from genomic DNA by multiplex PCR. Extracted genomic DNA from each cell subset was distributed evenly across all wells of several immunoSEQ 96-well plates, and each plate was treated as a replicate. Each replicate PCR for sorted subsets received about 200 ng genomic DNA, equal to about 29,000 T cell genomes. The purified libraries were quantified using a Qubit 3.0 fluorometer, sized with a Bioanalyzer 2100, and then quantified again using the KAPA Library Quantification kit. Every immunoSEQ 96-well plate was sequenced on a separate single-read 150-cycle Illumina NextSeq 550 flow cell. The authors processed their data as follows. Because the immunoSEQ output included only junctional sequences and no quality scores, the filtering could not be the same as the filtering used for full-length reads. To assign V/J genes and CDR3, sequences were annotated against IMGT germline references using PyIR, a Python wrapper for IgBLAST v1.9. Any read was removed if the V/J assignment was weak (E-value above 1e-6), the CDR3 was missing, or the read contained stop codons, out-of-frame junctions, or ambiguous translated residues. V3J clonotypes were defined by identical inferred V gene, J gene, and CDR3 amino acid sequence. To compute the percentage overlap between repertoires, the number of shared unique clonotypes was divided by the size of the smaller repertoire. RTK rarefaction, the Chao1 estimator, and Recon v2.1 estimates of unobserved clonotypes were used to assess repertoire richness. For all TCRbeta clonotypes obtained by the gDNA method from a handful of donors, generation probabilities were computed with OLGA. TCRdb took over this immuneACCESS table, retaining in-frame rearrangements with V and J assigned. Such tables are incomplete; in checked studies, under half of the missing clones stem from an unresolved V gene, and the remainder is unexplained. V, J and clone size derive from that table, while D and trimming were established from the DNA sequence. Across this sample there are about 2,100,000 clones, with just over 90% seen only once. The leading ten clones occupy 1.5% to 2% of the sample.

Remarks on this clone: The specificity of this receptor is unknown. No base qualities exist here, and no much larger clone lies one base off it.

What the research found in general, with its limitations: Rarefaction of sorted-subset datasets indicated incomplete sequencing despite the large sequencing depth. Sharing across a few donors was observed for around 4.8% of naive CD4, 3% to 3.5% of naive CD8, over 2% of memory CD4, and about 0.38% of memory CD8 clonotypes. The small number of donors limited the genetic and exposure-history diversity represented. Compared with non-shared clonotypes, clonotypes shared by all four sorted-subset donors had higher generation probabilities. Sampling was restricted to blood, and TCR repertoires in tissue are likely to differ from TCR repertoires in blood. Larger estimated clonotype richness was generally found for naive subsets than for memory subsets. Pairwise subsampling led to the expectation that sequencing depth would affect the degree of clonotype sharing among donors.

Source material: naive CD8+ T cells from PBMCs. The meaning of the sample's cell subset or site label: CD45RA+CCR7+. This sequence uses TRBV10-3 and TRBJ1-5; no D segment can be confidently identified. The clonotype comes from a young man in good health. Some clones in this sample may be carry-over from other donors' samples. Here is the DNA: TGTGCCACCCGCTATGGCCGCGGGAAGCCCCAGCATTTT. This codes for CATRYGRGKPQHF.